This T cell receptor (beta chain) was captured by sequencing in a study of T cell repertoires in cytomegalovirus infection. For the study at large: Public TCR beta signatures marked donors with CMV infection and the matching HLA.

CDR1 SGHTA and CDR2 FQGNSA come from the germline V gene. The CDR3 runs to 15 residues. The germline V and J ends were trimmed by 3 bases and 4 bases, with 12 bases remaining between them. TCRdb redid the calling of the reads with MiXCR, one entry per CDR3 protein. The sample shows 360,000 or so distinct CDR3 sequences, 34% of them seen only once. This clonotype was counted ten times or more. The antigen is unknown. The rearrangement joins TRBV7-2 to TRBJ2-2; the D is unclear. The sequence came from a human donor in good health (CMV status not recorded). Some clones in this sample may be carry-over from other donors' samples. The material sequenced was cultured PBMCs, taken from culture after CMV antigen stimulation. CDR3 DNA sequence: TGTGCCAGCAGCTTCAGTCCTATCTTCACCGGGGAGCTGTTTTTT. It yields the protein CASSFSPIFTGELFF.